The present T cell receptor beta chain was sequenced within a study of CD8+CD57+ T cells in acquired aplastic anemia. Turning to the study itself: Mean yield of DNA from sorted CD4+ and CD8+ cells was approximately 3 ug. General study results and limits: There were around 28 CD8+ CDR3 sequences that occurred in both patients and controls. A significant difference in CD8+ Simpson's diversity between patients and controls was not found.

Comment on this clonotype: The antigen remains unidentified.

CDR3 and TCR beta VDJ profiling relied on a genomic DNA template. MiXCR was run by TCRdb on the reads, yielding one entry per CDR3 protein. The table lists approximately 300,000 distinct CDR3 sequences, around three fifths of them singletons. It was patients with CD8+CD57+ cell expansion by flow cytometry who were chosen for sequencing. Patients were untreated when blood was sampled. Trimming pared 5 bases from V and 7 bases from J, leaving 18 bases between. CDR1 is SEHNR, CDR2 FQNEAQ, per germline (reference sequence). The CDR3 has 16 amino acids. The sample was sorted CD4+, CD8+, or CD8+CD57+ T cells (not recorded which) from PBMCs. The gene calls are TRBV7-9 and TRBJ1-6; the D is unclear. The receptor was isolated from a human donor with aplastic anemia. The CDR3 protein is CASSRRTAVRNSPLHF. CDR3 nucleotide sequence: TGTGCCAGCAGCAGACGGACCGCAGTCAGAAATTCACCCCTCCACTTT.